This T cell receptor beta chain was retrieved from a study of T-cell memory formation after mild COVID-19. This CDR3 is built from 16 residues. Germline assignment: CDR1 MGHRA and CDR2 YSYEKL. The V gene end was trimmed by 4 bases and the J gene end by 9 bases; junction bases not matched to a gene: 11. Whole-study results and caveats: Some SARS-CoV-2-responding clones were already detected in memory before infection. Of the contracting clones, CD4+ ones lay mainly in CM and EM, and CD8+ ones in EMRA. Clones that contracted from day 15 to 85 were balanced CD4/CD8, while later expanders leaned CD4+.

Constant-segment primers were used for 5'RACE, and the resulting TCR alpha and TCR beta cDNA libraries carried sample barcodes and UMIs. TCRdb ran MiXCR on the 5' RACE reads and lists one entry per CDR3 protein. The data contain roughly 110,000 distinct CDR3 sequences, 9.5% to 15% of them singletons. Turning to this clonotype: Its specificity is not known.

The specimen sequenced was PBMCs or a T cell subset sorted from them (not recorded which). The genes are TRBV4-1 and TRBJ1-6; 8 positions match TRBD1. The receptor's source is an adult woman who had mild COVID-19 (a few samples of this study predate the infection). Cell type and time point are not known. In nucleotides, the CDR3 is TGCGCCAGCAGCCCTAACCCGGGGACAGGTGGTTCACCCCTCCACTTT. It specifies CASSPNPGTGGSPLHF.